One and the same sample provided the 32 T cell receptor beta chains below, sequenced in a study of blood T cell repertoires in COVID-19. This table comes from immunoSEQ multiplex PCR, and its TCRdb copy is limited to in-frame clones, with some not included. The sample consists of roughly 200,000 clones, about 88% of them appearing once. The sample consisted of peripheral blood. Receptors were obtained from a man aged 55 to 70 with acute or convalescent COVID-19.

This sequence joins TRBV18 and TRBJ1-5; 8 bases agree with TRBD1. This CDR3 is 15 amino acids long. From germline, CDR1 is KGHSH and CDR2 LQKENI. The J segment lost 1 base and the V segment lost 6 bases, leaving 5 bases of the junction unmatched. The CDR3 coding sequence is TGTGCCAGCTCCCAGGGGGCGGGAAGCAATCAGCCCCAGCATTTT. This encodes CASSQGAGSNQPQHF. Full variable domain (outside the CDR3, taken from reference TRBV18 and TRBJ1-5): NAGVMQNPRHLVRRRGQEARLRCSPMKGHSHVYWYRQLPEEGLKFMVYLQKENIIDESGMPKERFSAEFPKEGPSILRIQQVVRGDSAAYFCASSQGAGSNQPQHFGDGTRLSIL.

The CDR3 DNA reads as TGTGCCAGCTCACCAGGTATACGGACAGGGGCGAATAGGAATGAAAAACTGTTTTTT. It codes for CASSPGIRTGANRNEKLFF. The chain links TRBV18 to TRBJ1-4, with TRBD1 matching 9 bases. Germline loops: CDR1 KGHSH, CDR2 LQKENI. The trim removed 2 bases at V and 5 bases at J, leaving 15 bases unmatched. The length of the CDR3 is 19 residues.

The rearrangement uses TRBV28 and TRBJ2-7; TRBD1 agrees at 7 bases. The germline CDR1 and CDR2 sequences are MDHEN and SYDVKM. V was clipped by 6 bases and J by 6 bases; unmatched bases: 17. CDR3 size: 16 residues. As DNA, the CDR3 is TGTGCCAGCAGCCAAGGACGGTGGGACAGCGTCACCGAGCAGTACTTC. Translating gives CASSQGRWDSVTEQYF.

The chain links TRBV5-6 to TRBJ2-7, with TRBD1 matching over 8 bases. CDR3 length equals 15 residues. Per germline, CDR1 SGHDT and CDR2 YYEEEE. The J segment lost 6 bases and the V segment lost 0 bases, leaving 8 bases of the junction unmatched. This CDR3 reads CASSLGDRLISEQYF. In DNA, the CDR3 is TGTGCCAGCAGCTTGGGGGACAGGCTGATCTCCGAGCAGTACTTC. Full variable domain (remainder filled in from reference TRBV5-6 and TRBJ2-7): DAGVTQSPTHLIKTRGQQVTLRCSPKSGHDTVSWYQQALGQGPQFIFQYYEEEERQRGNFPDRFSGHQFPNYSSELNVNALLLGDSALYLCASSLGDRLISEQYFGPGTRLTVT.

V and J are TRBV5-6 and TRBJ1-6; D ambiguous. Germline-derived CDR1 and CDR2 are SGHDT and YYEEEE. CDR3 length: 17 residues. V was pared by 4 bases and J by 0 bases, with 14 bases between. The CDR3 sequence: CASSLGTRSSYNSPLHF. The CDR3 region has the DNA TGTGCCAGCAGCCTGGGAACCCGGAGCTCCTATAATTCACCCCTCCACTTT.

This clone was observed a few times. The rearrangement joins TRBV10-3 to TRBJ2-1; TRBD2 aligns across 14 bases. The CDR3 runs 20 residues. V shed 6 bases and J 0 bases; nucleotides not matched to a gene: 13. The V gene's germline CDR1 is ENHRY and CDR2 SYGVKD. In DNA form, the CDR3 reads TGTGCCATCAGGCCGACTAGCGGGGGGGCCCCTACGAGCTCCTACAATGAGCAGTTCTTC. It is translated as CAIRPTSGGAPTSSYNEQFF.

The CDR3 spells CASSGLINYGYTF. The CDR3 region has the DNA TGTGCCAGTAGTGGACTCATTAACTATGGCTACACCTTC. The rearrangement links TRBV19 to TRBJ1-2; no clear D. Trimming took off 5 bases at V and 1 base at J, with 8 bases between the two ends. This CDR3 contains 13 residues. Germline CDR1 is LNHDA and CDR2 is SQIVND (reference sequence).

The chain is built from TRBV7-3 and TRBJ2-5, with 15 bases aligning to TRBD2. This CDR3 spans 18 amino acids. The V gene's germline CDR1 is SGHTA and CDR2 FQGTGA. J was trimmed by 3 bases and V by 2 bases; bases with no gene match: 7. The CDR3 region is CASSLLPGLAGGKETQYF. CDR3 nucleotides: TGTGCCAGCAGCTTATTACCGGGACTAGCGGGGGGAAAAGAGACCCAGTACTTC.

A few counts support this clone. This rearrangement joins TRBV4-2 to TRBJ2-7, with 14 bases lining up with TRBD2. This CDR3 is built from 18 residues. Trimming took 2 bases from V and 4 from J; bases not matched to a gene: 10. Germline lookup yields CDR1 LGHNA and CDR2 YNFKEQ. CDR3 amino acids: CASSQLDPWTSGGYEQYF. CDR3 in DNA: TGTGCCAGCAGCCAACTAGACCCGTGGACTAGCGGGGGGTACGAGCAGTACTTC.

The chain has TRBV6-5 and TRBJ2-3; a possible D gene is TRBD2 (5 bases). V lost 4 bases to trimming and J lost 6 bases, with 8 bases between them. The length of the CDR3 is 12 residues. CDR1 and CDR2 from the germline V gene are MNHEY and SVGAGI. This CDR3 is CASSSLADTQYF. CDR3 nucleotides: TGTGCCAGCAGTTCCTTAGCGGATACGCAGTATTTT.

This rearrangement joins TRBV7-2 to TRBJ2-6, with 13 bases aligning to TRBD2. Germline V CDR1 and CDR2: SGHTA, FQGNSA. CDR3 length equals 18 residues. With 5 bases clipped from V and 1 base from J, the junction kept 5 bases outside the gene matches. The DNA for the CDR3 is TGTGCCAGCAGCACAACTAGCGGGGGGGTATCTGGGGCCAACGTCCTGACTTTC. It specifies CASSTTSGGVSGANVLTF.

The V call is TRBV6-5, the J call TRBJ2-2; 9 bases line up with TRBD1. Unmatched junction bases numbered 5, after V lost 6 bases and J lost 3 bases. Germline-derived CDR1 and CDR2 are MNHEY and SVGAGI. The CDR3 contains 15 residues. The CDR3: CASRPGTGYTGELFF. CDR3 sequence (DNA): TGTGCCAGCAGACCCGGGACAGGGTACACCGGGGAGCTGTTTTTT.

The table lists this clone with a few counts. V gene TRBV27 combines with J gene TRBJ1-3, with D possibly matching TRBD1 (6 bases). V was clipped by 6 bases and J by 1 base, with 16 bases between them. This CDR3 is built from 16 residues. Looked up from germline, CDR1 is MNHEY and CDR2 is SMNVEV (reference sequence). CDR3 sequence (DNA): TGTGCCAGCAGCGCAGGACCGGGACAATCTGGAAACACCATATATTTT. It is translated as CASSAGPGQSGNTIYF.

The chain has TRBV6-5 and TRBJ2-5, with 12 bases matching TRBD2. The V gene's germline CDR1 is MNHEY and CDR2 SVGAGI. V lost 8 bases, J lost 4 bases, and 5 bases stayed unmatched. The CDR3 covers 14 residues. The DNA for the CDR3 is TGTGCCAGCTCTAGCGGGGGGGCCGGAGAGACCCAGTACTTC. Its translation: CASSSGGAGETQYF.

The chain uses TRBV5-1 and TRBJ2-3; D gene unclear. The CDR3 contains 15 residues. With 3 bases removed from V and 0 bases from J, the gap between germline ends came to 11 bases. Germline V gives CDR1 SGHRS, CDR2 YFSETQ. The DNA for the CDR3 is TGCGCCAGCAGCTGGGCCACCCAAAGCACAGATACGCAGTATTTT. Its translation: CASSWATQSTDTQYF.

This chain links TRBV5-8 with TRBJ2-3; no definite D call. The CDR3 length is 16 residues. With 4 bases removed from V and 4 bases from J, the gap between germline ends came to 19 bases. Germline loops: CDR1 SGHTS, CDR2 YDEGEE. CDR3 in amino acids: CASSTRQRSSSDTQYF. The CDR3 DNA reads TGTGCCAGCAGCACTCGTCAGCGTTCCTCCTCAGATACGCAGTATTTT.

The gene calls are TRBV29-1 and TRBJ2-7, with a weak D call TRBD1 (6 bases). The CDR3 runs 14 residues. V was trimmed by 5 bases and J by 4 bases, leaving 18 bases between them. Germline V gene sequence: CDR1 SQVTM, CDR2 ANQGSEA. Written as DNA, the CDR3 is TGCAGCGTTCGGAGGTCGAGGACAGATTACGAGCAGTACTTC. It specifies CSVRRSRTDYEQYF.

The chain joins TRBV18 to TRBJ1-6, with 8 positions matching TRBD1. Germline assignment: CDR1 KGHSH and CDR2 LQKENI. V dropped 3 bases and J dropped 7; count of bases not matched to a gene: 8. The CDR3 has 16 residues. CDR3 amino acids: CASSPRQGAVNSPLHF. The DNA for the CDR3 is TGTGCCAGCTCACCTCGGCAGGGGGCGGTCAATTCACCCCTCCACTTT. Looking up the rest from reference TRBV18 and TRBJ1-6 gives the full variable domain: NAGVMQNPRHLVRRRGQEARLRCSPMKGHSHVYWYRQLPEEGLKFMVYLQKENIIDESGMPKERFSAEFPKEGPSILRIQQVVRGDSAAYFCASSPRQGAVNSPLHFGNGTRLTVT.

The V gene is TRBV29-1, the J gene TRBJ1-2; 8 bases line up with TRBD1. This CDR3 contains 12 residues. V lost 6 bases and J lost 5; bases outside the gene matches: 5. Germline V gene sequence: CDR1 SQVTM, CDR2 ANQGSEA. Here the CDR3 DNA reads TGCAGCGTCCGCGACAGGGGATATGGCTACACCTTC. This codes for CSVRDRGYGYTF.

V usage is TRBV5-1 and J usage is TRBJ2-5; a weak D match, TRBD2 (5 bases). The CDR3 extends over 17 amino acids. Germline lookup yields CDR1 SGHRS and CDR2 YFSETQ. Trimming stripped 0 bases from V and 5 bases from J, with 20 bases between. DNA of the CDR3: TGCGCCAGCAGCTTGGGGAGGACGTCGGAGCCGGGGGAGACCCAGTACTTC. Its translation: CASSLGRTSEPGETQYF.

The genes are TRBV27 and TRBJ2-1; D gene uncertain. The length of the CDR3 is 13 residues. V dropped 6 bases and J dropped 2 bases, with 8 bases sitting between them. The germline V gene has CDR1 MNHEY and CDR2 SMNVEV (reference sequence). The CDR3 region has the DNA TGTGCCAGCAGCCACCGGGCCTACAATGAGCAGTTCTTC. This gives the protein CASSHRAYNEQFF.

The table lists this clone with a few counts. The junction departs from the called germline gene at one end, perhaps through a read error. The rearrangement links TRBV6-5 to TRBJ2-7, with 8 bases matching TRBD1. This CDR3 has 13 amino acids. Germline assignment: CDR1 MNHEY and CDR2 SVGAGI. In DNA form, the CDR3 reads TGTGCCTGCAGCCCAGGGGGCAATTTGGAGCAGTACTTC. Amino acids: CACSPGGNLEQYF.

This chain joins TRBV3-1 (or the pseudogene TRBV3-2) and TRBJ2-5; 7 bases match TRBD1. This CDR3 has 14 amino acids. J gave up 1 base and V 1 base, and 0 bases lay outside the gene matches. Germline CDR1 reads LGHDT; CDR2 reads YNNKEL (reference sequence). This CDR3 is CASSQGQGQETQYF. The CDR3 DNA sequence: TGTGCCAGCAGCCAAGGACAGGGCCAAGAGACCCAGTACTTC.

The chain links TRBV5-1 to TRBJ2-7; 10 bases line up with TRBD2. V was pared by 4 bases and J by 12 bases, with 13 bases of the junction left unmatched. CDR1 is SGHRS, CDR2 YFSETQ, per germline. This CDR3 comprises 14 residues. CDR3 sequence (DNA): TGCGCCAGCAGCATGAGAGCGGGGGGGCCGGATTGGTACTTC. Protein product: CASSMRAGGPDWYF. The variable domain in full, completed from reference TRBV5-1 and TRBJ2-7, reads KAGVTQTPRYLIKTRGQQVTLSCSPISGHRSVSWYQQTPGQGLQFLFEYFSETQRNKGNFPGRFSGRQFSNSRSEMNVSTLELGDSALYLCASSMRAGGPDWYFGPGTRLTVT.

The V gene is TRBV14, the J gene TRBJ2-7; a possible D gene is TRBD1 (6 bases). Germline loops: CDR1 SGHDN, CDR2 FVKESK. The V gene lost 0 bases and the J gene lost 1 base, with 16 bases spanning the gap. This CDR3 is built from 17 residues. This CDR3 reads CASSQDLRAGASYEQYF. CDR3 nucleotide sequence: TGTGCCAGCAGCCAAGATTTGAGGGCAGGGGCTTCCTACGAGCAGTACTTC.

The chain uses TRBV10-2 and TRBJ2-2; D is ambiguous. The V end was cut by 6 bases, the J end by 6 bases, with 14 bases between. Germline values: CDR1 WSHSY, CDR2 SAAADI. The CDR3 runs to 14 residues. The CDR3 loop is CASRERLGSGELFF. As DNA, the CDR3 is TGCGCCAGCAGAGAACGTCTCGGGTCCGGGGAGCTGTTTTTT.

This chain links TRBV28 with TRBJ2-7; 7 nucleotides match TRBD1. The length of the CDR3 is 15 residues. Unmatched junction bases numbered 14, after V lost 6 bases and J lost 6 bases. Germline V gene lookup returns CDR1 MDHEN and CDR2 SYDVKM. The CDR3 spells CASRNNHDRATEQYF. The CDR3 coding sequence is TGTGCCAGCAGGAACAATCATGACAGGGCTACCGAGCAGTACTTC.

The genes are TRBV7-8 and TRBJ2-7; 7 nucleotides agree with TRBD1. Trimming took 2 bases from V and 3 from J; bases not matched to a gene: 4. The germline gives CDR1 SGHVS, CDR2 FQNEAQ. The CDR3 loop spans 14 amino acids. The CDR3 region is CASSLRDRHYEQYF. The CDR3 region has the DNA TGTGCCAGCAGCTTACGGGACAGACACTACGAGCAGTACTTC. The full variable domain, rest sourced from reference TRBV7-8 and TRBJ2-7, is GAGVSQSPRYKVAKRGQDVALRCDPISGHVSLFWYQQALGQGPEFLTYFQNEAQLDKSGLPSDRFFAERPEGSVSTLKIQRTQQEDSAVYLCASSLRDRHYEQYFGPGTRLTVT.

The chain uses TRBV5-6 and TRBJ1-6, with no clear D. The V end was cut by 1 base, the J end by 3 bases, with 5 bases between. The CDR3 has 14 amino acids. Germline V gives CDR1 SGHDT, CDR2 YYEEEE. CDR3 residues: CASSLTVYNSPLHF. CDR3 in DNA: TGTGCCAGCAGCTTGACAGTCTATAATTCACCCCTCCACTTT.

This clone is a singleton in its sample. In DNA, the CDR3 is TGTGCCAGCAGCCAATATTTTTCGGACAGGGGGAACGGCTACACCTTC. Its translation: CASSQYFSDRGNGYTF. This chain uses TRBV14 with TRBJ1-2; the match to TRBD1 covers 10 bases. From germline, CDR1 is SGHDN and CDR2 FVKESK. Trimming removed 2 bases from V and 8 bases from J; junction bases left unmatched: 11. CDR3 size: 16 residues.

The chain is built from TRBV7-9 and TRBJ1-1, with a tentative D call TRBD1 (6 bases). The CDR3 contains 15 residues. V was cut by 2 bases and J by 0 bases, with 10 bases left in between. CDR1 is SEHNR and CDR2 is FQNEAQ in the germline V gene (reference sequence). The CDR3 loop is CASSLRGGLNTEAFF. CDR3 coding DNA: TGTGCCAGCAGCTTAAGGGGGGGATTGAACACTGAAGCTTTCTTT. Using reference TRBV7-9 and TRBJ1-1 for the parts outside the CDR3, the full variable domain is DTGVSQNPRHKITKRGQNVTFRCDPISEHNRLYWYRQTLGQGPEFLTYFQNEAQLEKSRLLSDRFSAERPKGSFSTLEIQRTEQGDSAMYLCASSLRGGLNTEAFFGQGTRLTVV.

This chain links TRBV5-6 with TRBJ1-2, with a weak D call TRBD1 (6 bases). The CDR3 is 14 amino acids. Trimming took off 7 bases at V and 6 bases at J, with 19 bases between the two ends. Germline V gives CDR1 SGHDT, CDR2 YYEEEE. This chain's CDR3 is CASVWGSGENGYTF. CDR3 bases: TGTGCCAGCGTGTGGGGGTCAGGGGAGAATGGCTACACCTTC.